These T cell receptor beta chains were read from a single sample in a study of lung T cells in sarcoidosis with Löfgren's syndrome. From the reads, TCRdb called clonotypes with MiXCR, one entry per CDR3 protein. Of about 19,000 distinct CDR3 sequences in the sample, under 25% were seen once. Sequencing used CD4+ T cells from bronchoalveolar lavage. The receptor source for this set is a human donor with sarcoidosis (Löfgren's syndrome or another form), or a control subject (not recorded which). Both conserved end residues are part of each CDR3. Each record gives: D gene, V gene, J gene, clone size, CDR3 DNA, CDR3 protein. The D gene is left open where the match is weak. Where a row states a size, it is once, few, many or the class of an expanded clone; other rows omit it.

d_gene: .
v_gene: TRBV4-3
j_gene: TRBJ2-3
abundance: many
CDR3nt: TGCGCCAGCAGCCAAGGTCCCCAGGGTCACACAGATACGCAGTATTTT
CDR3aa: CASSQGPQGHTDTQYF

d_gene: TRBD1
v_gene: TRBV4-2
j_gene: TRBJ2-1
abundance: many
CDR3nt: TGTGCCAGCAGCCAAGAGACAGGGAGTAATGAGCAGTTCTTC
CDR3aa: CASSQETGSNEQFF

d_gene: .
v_gene: TRBV28
j_gene: TRBJ2-3
abundance: many
CDR3nt: TGTGCCAGCAGTCCTAACTTCGGGGCCAGGGGTGATGCAGATACGCAGTATTTT
CDR3aa: CASSPNFGARGDADTQYF

d_gene: .
v_gene: TRBV20-1
j_gene: TRBJ2-1
abundance: many
CDR3nt: TGCAGTGCTAGCTCCGGCGGAGACAATGAGCAGTTCTTC
CDR3aa: CSASSGGDNEQFF

d_gene: .
v_gene: TRBV11-2
j_gene: TRBJ2-3
abundance: .
CDR3nt: TGTGCCAGCAGCCTCCGGGTTTCAGGAAATACGCAGTATTTT
CDR3aa: CASSLRVSGNTQYF

d_gene: TRBD2
v_gene: TRBV10-3
j_gene: TRBJ2-7
abundance: .
CDR3nt: TGTGCCATCAGTGCCGGGACTAGCGGCTACGAGCAGTACTTC
CDR3aa: CAISAGTSGYEQYF

d_gene: .
v_gene: TRBV6-1
j_gene: TRBJ1-1
abundance: medium-sized
CDR3nt: TGTGCCAGCACCGACTGGGCCCTCTCGGATGAAGCTTTCTTT
CDR3aa: CASTDWALSDEAFF

d_gene: TRBD2
v_gene: TRBV4-1
j_gene: TRBJ2-1
abundance: .
CDR3nt: TGCGCCAGCAGCCAAGGACTAGCGGAGGATGAGCAGTTCTTC
CDR3aa: CASSQGLAEDEQFF

d_gene: .
v_gene: TRBV9
j_gene: TRBJ2-3
abundance: .
CDR3nt: TGTGCCAGCAGTCCTCGACTAGGACTCAGCACAGATACGCAGTATTTT
CDR3aa: CASSPRLGLSTDTQYF

d_gene: .
v_gene: TRBV16
j_gene: TRBJ1-1
abundance: .
CDR3nt: TGTGCCAGCAGCAGCGACTCGAACACTGAAGCTTTCTTT
CDR3aa: CASSSDSNTEAFF

d_gene: TRBD1
v_gene: TRBV11-2
j_gene: TRBJ1-6
abundance: few
CDR3nt: TGTGCCAGCAGGCGGGACAGCCTCTCCTATAATTCACCCCTCCACTTT
CDR3aa: CASRRDSLSYNSPLHF

d_gene: TRBD2
v_gene: TRBV29-1
j_gene: TRBJ2-3
abundance: many
CDR3nt: TGCAGCGCCGGACTAGCGGGAGTAGCAGATACGCAGTATTTT
CDR3aa: CSAGLAGVADTQYF

d_gene: .
v_gene: TRBV2
j_gene: TRBJ2-3
abundance: many
CDR3nt: TGTGCCAGCAGTGATGCGATCAGCACAGATACGCAGTATTTT
CDR3aa: CASSDAISTDTQYF

d_gene: TRBD2
v_gene: TRBV20-1
j_gene: TRBJ2-1
abundance: many
CDR3nt: TGCAGTGCTAGAGATGTGAGGGGAGGGACCTGGGACAATGAGCAGTTCTTC
CDR3aa: CSARDVRGGTWDNEQFF

d_gene: .
v_gene: TRBV7-2
j_gene: TRBJ1-1
abundance: many
CDR3nt: TGTGCCAGCAGCTTTCCGGATTTTGAGAACACTGAAGCTTTCTTT
CDR3aa: CASSFPDFENTEAFF

d_gene: TRBD1
v_gene: TRBV25-1
j_gene: TRBJ1-4
abundance: many
CDR3nt: TGTGCCACCCGGGACAGCTTTAATGAAAAACTGTTTTTT
CDR3aa: CATRDSFNEKLFF

d_gene: TRBD1
v_gene: TRBV10-3
j_gene: TRBJ1-1
abundance: many
CDR3nt: TGTGCCATCAGTGACTCCGGGACAGTGAACACTGAAGCTTTCTTT
CDR3aa: CAISDSGTVNTEAFF

d_gene: .
v_gene: TRBV20-1
j_gene: TRBJ2-4
abundance: medium-sized
CDR3nt: TGCAGTGCTAGAGATAGCATAGCCAAAAACATTCAGTACTTC
CDR3aa: CSARDSIAKNIQYF

d_gene: TRBD1
v_gene: TRBV7-8
j_gene: TRBJ2-3
abundance: many
CDR3nt: TGTGCCAGCAGCTCCCAGTTCAGGGGGTCTCTTGCAGATACGCAGTATTTT
CDR3aa: CASSSQFRGSLADTQYF

d_gene: TRBD1
v_gene: TRBV19
j_gene: TRBJ2-6
abundance: .
CDR3nt: TGTGCCACCTCCTCCGGGACAGGGGTCAACGTCCTGACTTTC
CDR3aa: CATSSGTGVNVLTF

d_gene: .
v_gene: TRBV7-3
j_gene: TRBJ1-2
abundance: once
CDR3nt: TGTGCCAGCAGCTTAATGGGGGCCGAAGCTAACTATAGCTACACCTTC
CDR3aa: CASSLMGAEANYSYTF

d_gene: .
v_gene: TRBV6-1
j_gene: TRBJ2-5
abundance: medium-sized
CDR3nt: TGTGCCAGCAGAGGTTGGGGGTCACAAGAGACCCAGTACTTC
CDR3aa: CASRGWGSQETQYF

d_gene: TRBD1
v_gene: TRBV4-1
j_gene: TRBJ1-3
abundance: medium-sized
CDR3nt: TGCGCCAGCAGCCAAGATTGGGACAGTCCAGGAGGAAACACCATATATTTT
CDR3aa: CASSQDWDSPGGNTIYF

d_gene: .
v_gene: TRBV28
j_gene: TRBJ2-7
abundance: medium-sized
CDR3nt: TGTGCCAGCAGTTCCTCTTTCTACGAGCAGTACTTC
CDR3aa: CASSSSFYEQYF

d_gene: TRBD2
v_gene: TRBV29-1
j_gene: TRBJ2-3
abundance: .
CDR3nt: TGCAGCGTTGCGACTAGCGGCCCAGGCACAGATACGCAGTATTTT
CDR3aa: CSVATSGPGTDTQYF

d_gene: TRBD2
v_gene: TRBV29-1
j_gene: TRBJ2-3
abundance: .
CDR3nt: TGCAGCGTCAAGGGACTAGCGGGAGGGGATACGCAGTATTTT
CDR3aa: CSVKGLAGGDTQYF

d_gene: TRBD2
v_gene: TRBV7-2
j_gene: TRBJ2-3
abundance: many
CDR3nt: TGTGCCAGCAGCTCTGGACTAGCGGGAGGGCCGAAAGATACGCAGTATTTT
CDR3aa: CASSSGLAGGPKDTQYF

d_gene: TRBD2
v_gene: TRBV18
j_gene: TRBJ2-1
abundance: few
CDR3nt: TGTGCCAGCTCACTTAGCGGGAACTACAATGAGCAGTTCTTC
CDR3aa: CASSLSGNYNEQFF

d_gene: .
v_gene: TRBV28
j_gene: TRBJ2-7
abundance: many
CDR3nt: TGTGCCAGCAGTTTGGCTGGGGACGCTTCCTACGAGCAGTACTTC
CDR3aa: CASSLAGDASYEQYF

d_gene: .
v_gene: TRBV20-1
j_gene: TRBJ2-6
abundance: medium-sized
CDR3nt: TGCAGTGCTCCGCCACTAGACAACAACGTCCTGACTTTC
CDR3aa: CSAPPLDNNVLTF

d_gene: .
v_gene: TRBV10-2
j_gene: TRBJ2-5
abundance: many
CDR3nt: TGCGCCAGCGGCCCGTCGCAGGGATTAAGAGAGACCCAGTACTTC
CDR3aa: CASGPSQGLRETQYF

d_gene: .
v_gene: TRBV5-1
j_gene: TRBJ1-1
abundance: few
CDR3nt: TGCGCCAGCAGCTTGCTAGGGGTTGACACTGAAGCTTTCTTT
CDR3aa: CASSLLGVDTEAFF

d_gene: TRBD2
v_gene: TRBV5-1
j_gene: TRBJ2-3
abundance: .
CDR3nt: TGCGCCAACAGCTTATCTCCTCGACTAGCAGCCACAGATACGCAGTATTTT
CDR3aa: CANSLSPRLAATDTQYF

d_gene: .
v_gene: TRBV28
j_gene: TRBJ1-5
abundance: many
CDR3nt: TGTGCCAGCAGTTTAGACCTCAATCAGCCCCAGCATTTT
CDR3aa: CASSLDLNQPQHF

d_gene: .
v_gene: TRBV28
j_gene: TRBJ1-1
abundance: medium-sized
CDR3nt: TGTGCCAGCAGTTTAATCGGGTCTGAAGCTTTCTTT
CDR3aa: CASSLIGSEAFF

d_gene: .
v_gene: TRBV29-1
j_gene: TRBJ1-1
abundance: few
CDR3nt: TGCAGCGTTGTGCCAAACACTGAAGCTTTCTTT
CDR3aa: CSVVPNTEAFF

d_gene: TRBD2
v_gene: TRBV6-4
j_gene: TRBJ2-3
abundance: .
CDR3nt: TGTGCCAGCAGTGCAACGGGAGGAGCAGATACGCAGTATTTT
CDR3aa: CASSATGGADTQYF

d_gene: TRBD1
v_gene: TRBV7-9
j_gene: TRBJ1-3
abundance: many
CDR3nt: TGTGCCAGCAGCACGACAGGGCACTCTGGAAACACCATATATTTT
CDR3aa: CASSTTGHSGNTIYF

d_gene: TRBD2
v_gene: TRBV3-1
j_gene: TRBJ2-1
abundance: many
CDR3nt: TGTGCCAGCAGCGCCCTAGCGGGGAATGAGCAGTTCTTC
CDR3aa: CASSALAGNEQFF

d_gene: .
v_gene: TRBV20-1
j_gene: TRBJ2-3
abundance: many
CDR3nt: TGCAGTGCCATCGTGGGCCAGTTTACGCAGTATTTT
CDR3aa: CSAIVGQFTQYF

d_gene: TRBD2
v_gene: TRBV11-2
j_gene: TRBJ2-1
abundance: many
CDR3nt: TGTGCCAGCAGCTTAAGAAGGGGAGCGGGGTTCGGGAATGAGCAGTTCTTC
CDR3aa: CASSLRRGAGFGNEQFF

d_gene: .
v_gene: TRBV12-3/TRBV12-4
j_gene: TRBJ1-4
abundance: many
CDR3nt: TGTGCCAGCAGTTTAGCGGGGATGATGGGAAAACTGTTTTTT
CDR3aa: CASSLAGMMGKLFF

d_gene: .
v_gene: TRBV11-3
j_gene: TRBJ2-1
abundance: .
CDR3nt: TGTGCCTGCAGCCCAGGGGACTATTACAGCAGCTCCTACAATGAGCAGTTCTTC
CDR3aa: CACSPGDYYSSSYNEQFF

d_gene: .
v_gene: TRBV28
j_gene: TRBJ2-3
abundance: many
CDR3nt: TGTGCCAGCAGAGCAGACCAGGATACGCAGTATTTT
CDR3aa: CASRADQDTQYF

d_gene: .
v_gene: TRBV25-1
j_gene: TRBJ2-3
abundance: medium-sized
CDR3nt: TGTGCCAGCAGTGAATCCGGGGGACGGCGCACAGATACGCAGTATTTT
CDR3aa: CASSESGGRRTDTQYF

d_gene: TRBD2
v_gene: TRBV29-1
j_gene: TRBJ2-5
abundance: .
CDR3nt: TGCAGCGTTGAGGGTAGCGGGCAAGAGACCCAGTACTTC
CDR3aa: CSVEGSGQETQYF

d_gene: .
v_gene: TRBV28
j_gene: TRBJ1-3
abundance: medium-sized
CDR3nt: TGTGCCAGCAAGGGGGACGGAAACACCATATATTTT
CDR3aa: CASKGDGNTIYF

d_gene: .
v_gene: TRBV7-2
j_gene: TRBJ2-7
abundance: many
CDR3nt: TGTGCCAGCAGCTTCGGGGACTCCTACGAGCAGTACTTC
CDR3aa: CASSFGDSYEQYF

d_gene: TRBD2
v_gene: TRBV9
j_gene: TRBJ2-3
abundance: .
CDR3nt: TGTGCCAGCAGCACACTAGCGGGGTCCACGAGCACAGATACGCAGTATTTT
CDR3aa: CASSTLAGSTSTDTQYF

d_gene: .
v_gene: TRBV7-3
j_gene: TRBJ2-3
abundance: many
CDR3nt: TGTGCCAGCAGCCGTCCCTCAGATACGCAGTATTTT
CDR3aa: CASSRPSDTQYF

d_gene: .
v_gene: TRBV7-2
j_gene: TRBJ2-7
abundance: many
CDR3nt: TGTGCCAGCAGCTTAACACAGTCCTCCTACGAGCAGTACTTC
CDR3aa: CASSLTQSSYEQYF

d_gene: .
v_gene: TRBV7-2
j_gene: TRBJ2-3
abundance: many
CDR3nt: TGTGCCAGCAGCTTAGTTACTACCACAGATACGCAGTATTTT
CDR3aa: CASSLVTTTDTQYF

d_gene: .
v_gene: TRBV4-2
j_gene: TRBJ2-7
abundance: many
CDR3nt: TGTGCCAGCAGCCAAGAGAAGGGATGGGCCTACGAGCAGTACTTC
CDR3aa: CASSQEKGWAYEQYF

d_gene: .
v_gene: TRBV19
j_gene: TRBJ2-6
abundance: .
CDR3nt: TGTGCCAGTAGTATAGACCACAGCTCTGGGGCCAACGTCCTGACTTTC
CDR3aa: CASSIDHSSGANVLTF

d_gene: .
v_gene: TRBV12-3/TRBV12-4
j_gene: TRBJ2-5
abundance: many
CDR3nt: TGTGCCAGCAGTTTAGACGGCTACCAAGAGACCCAGTACTTC
CDR3aa: CASSLDGYQETQYF

d_gene: TRBD1
v_gene: TRBV11-2
j_gene: TRBJ1-4
abundance: .
CDR3nt: TGTGCCAGCGGCTTACCCCCCCCGGGACAGGGGACAACTAATGAAAAACTGTTTTTT
CDR3aa: CASGLPPPGQGTTNEKLFF

d_gene: TRBD1
v_gene: TRBV12-3/TRBV12-4
j_gene: TRBJ1-5
abundance: many
CDR3nt: TGTGCCAGCAGTTACAGGGGTAGCAATCAGCCCCAGCATTTT
CDR3aa: CASSYRGSNQPQHF

d_gene: TRBD1
v_gene: TRBV6-1
j_gene: TRBJ1-6
abundance: medium-sized
CDR3nt: TGTGCCAGCAGTCGATTCGTTCGACAGGGGAAGGACTCACCCCTCCACTTT
CDR3aa: CASSRFVRQGKDSPLHF

d_gene: .
v_gene: TRBV6-2/TRBV6-3
j_gene: TRBJ2-1
abundance: medium-sized
CDR3nt: TGTGCCAGCTCGAACAATGAGCAGTTCTTC
CDR3aa: CASSNNEQFF